These T cell receptor beta chains were read from a single sample in a study of human T cells and chemical hapten exposure. TCRdb redid the calling of the RACE reads with MiXCR, one entry per CDR3 protein. Of some 380,000 distinct CDR3 sequences in the sample, more than 4.5% were seen once. The material was whole blood, obtained in connection with sensitization to the hapten diphenylcyclopropenone (DPC). These receptors originate from a woman between 50 and 59 years old with alopecia areata. Some clones in this sample may be carry-over from other donors' samples. The conserved cysteine and the conserved F or W are not part of the CDR3 here. The order of the fields is CDR3 protein, V gene.

CDR3 protein: ASSQVMTGNQPQH; V gene: TRBV7-2
CDR3 protein: ASRPGGFYGYT; V gene: TRBV6-5
CDR3 protein: ATSGAGQETQY; V gene: TRBV5-1
CDR3 protein: ASSSSSEQF; V gene: TRBV11-2
CDR3 protein: ASSPPPGKNIQY; V gene: TRBV18
CDR3 protein: SVEASGKGDTQY; V gene: TRBV29-1
CDR3 protein: ASSPTRLRTGRSNYGYT; V gene: TRBV14
CDR3 protein: ASNRGQRQETQY; V gene: TRBV27
CDR3 protein: ASSTRFTEAF; V gene: TRBV6-2/TRBV6-3
CDR3 protein: ASSSSGDGRGETQY; V gene: TRBV7-2
CDR3 protein: ASSLRGPITTDTQY; V gene: TRBV5-6
CDR3 protein: SLSGRAYEQY; V gene: TRBV20-1
CDR3 protein: AIGDGVSYGYT; V gene: TRBV12-3/TRBV12-4
CDR3 protein: ASSEEQVAGANVLT; V gene: TRBV12-3/TRBV12-4
CDR3 protein: ASNPLSGTGHEKLF; V gene: TRBV11-3
CDR3 protein: ASSLASGDLHEQY; V gene: TRBV7-9
CDR3 protein: ATSDSRLLTDTQY; V gene: TRBV24-1
CDR3 protein: ASSFSPAGRGTDTQY; V gene: TRBV7-2
CDR3 protein: ASFDRVAGYT; V gene: TRBV30
CDR3 protein: ASSPGTVLSNQPQH; V gene: TRBV12-3/TRBV12-4
CDR3 protein: SASPIAGVYNEQF; V gene: TRBV20-1
CDR3 protein: SARDLGGYEQF; V gene: TRBV20-1